This T cell receptor (beta chain) is drawn from a study of cytomegalovirus exposure and HLA in healthy donors (dated by TCRdb to the late 2010s). Some background on the complete study: In an earlier analysis of some 610 of the donors, around 290 Gb of sequence data and 100 million or so unique TCR beta sequences from roughly 180 million T cells were reported. The study aimed to test whether signatures of past pathogen exposure could be identified by cataloging public T cell receptors. In a later genetic analysis, genome-wide SNP genotypes for about three fifths of the roughly 670 donors were used, and that subset was treated as a discovery cohort. Among around 400 genotyped donors of the cohort, an average of around 220,000 unique TCR beta nucleotide sequences was sequenced per donor, of which roughly 18% were non-productive. In addition to the first cohort of 666 subjects, a separate validation cohort of over 90 different subjects was used. To decide whether each TCR beta V gene segment behaved as functional or pseudogenic, an earlier analysis of several hundred of the donors relied on high-throughput TCR beta sequencing. The later analysis used no new phenotypic data to find candidate immune exposures, relying instead on TCR beta sequences and their occurrence across donors. The number of typed donors differed by locus: 629-630 for A, B, C, DRB1 and DQB1; approximately 520 for DQA1; approximately 600 for DPA1; and some 450 for DPB1. Among the roughly 430 genotyped donors, 75% to 90% belonged to the genetic ancestry cluster associated with self-reported Caucasian donors. An early release covering roughly 640 HLA-typed donors comprised roughly 300 gigabases of sequencing data and roughly 85 million unique TCR sequences. Alongside the repertoire data, information on donor age, sex, ethnicity and CMV serostatus was compiled. Every repertoire in the discovery cohort had been generated on one and the same sequencing platform. HLA typing included class I and class II loci at four-digit resolution. A handful of DR-DQ haplotypes were handled as single units for association and clustering because linkage in the cohort was strong. The T cell repertoires of some 700 subjects were profiled by immunosequencing and related to cytomegalovirus serostatus. To predict cytomegalovirus infection status, the study combined high-throughput TCR immunosequencing, statistical association of individual TCRs with disease status, and machine learning. In a later analysis, previously published TCR beta repertoires from hundreds of donors were re-analyzed and high-resolution HLA genotyping was added so that TCR occurrence patterns could be studied. General findings and caveats noted by the study authors: According to the authors, the approach could potentially be generalized to other disease states and immunological phenotypes. The earlier analysis of fewer than 750 of the donors excluded some 16 rarely observed V segments, including chromosome 9 orphons, because counts were too low. The 87-base-pair reads could not distinguish some IMGT-functional V segments, including TRBV6-2 and TRBV6-3, so those segments were excluded. In a later genetic analysis, fewer N-insertions in productive TCRs were reported among donors in an Asian-associated ancestry cluster than the roughly 700-donor mean. At a false discovery rate of 0.05, a later analysis linked 16,951 TCR beta sequences to specific HLA alleles. Because HLA typing was missing for some donors at each locus, association tests included only the typed subset. The only immune exposure information available for the cohort was CMV serostatus. Roughly uniform sequencing depth across donors was assumed in presence/absence analyses, although this assumption may not hold. Assigning TCR associations to individual alleles was difficult when HLA alleles, especially DR and DQ, strongly co-occurred. In a later analysis, the rate of TCR association differed among HLA loci, with DRB1 alleles having the most associated TCRs and HLA-C alleles having the fewest. V-gene and J-gene trimming of TCR beta chains was associated with a missense DCLRE1C variant in a later genetic analysis, and the association was replicated in an independent cohort. The classifier was reported to diagnose cytomegalovirus status with high specificity and sensitivity in both the original cohort and the validation cohort. The study listed 170 or so TCR beta chains as associated with cytomegalovirus. Compared with equally common non-associated chains, HLA-associated TCR beta chains in a later analysis were more clonally expanded and had lower generation probabilities. In this cohort, only TCR beta chains were sequenced, and detectable features were limited by the absence of alpha or paired-chain data. Most CMV-associated TCR beta chains appeared to be HLA-restricted in a later analysis, and the HLA associations seemed to be driven largely by CMV exposure. A few of the identified cytomegalovirus-associated TCR beta chains were confirmed in vitro to be specific for cytomegalovirus antigens. A later analysis reported that several top co-occurrence clusters appeared linked to parvovirus B19, influenza, CMV and Epstein-Barr virus. In an earlier analysis of some 500 of the donors, most TCR beta V segments were observed in productive rearrangements about 90% or about 30% of the time, broadly matching IMGT annotations. A further reported finding was that TCR beta sequences accurately predicted the HLA-A and HLA-B alleles for most subjects in the first cohort. Most TCR sequences were observed very rarely across donors, whereas some public TCRs were present in many individuals. Linkage disequilibrium might explain the correlated functional status among segregating V segments, but an unknown experimental factor could not be excluded. A cluster of highly shared sequence variants was judged likely to be a technical artifact of the sequencing pipeline.

The cohort was made up of roughly 670 healthy bone marrow donors. At the time of sampling, all cohort members were nominally healthy, though unrecorded immune exposures were likely present. The donor tested CMV seropositive and was one of the 289 seropositive cohort members. Each donor provided a peripheral blood sample, and peripheral blood mononuclear cells were used for TCR beta sequencing. The Qiagen DNeasy Blood Extraction Kit was used to extract genomic DNA from the blood cell samples. Library preparation used the immunoSEQ multiplex PCR assay. The multiplex PCR relied on a mix of 60 forward primers for TCR Vbeta segments and 13 reverse primers for TCR Jbeta segments. Amplification of the CDR3 region of rearranged TCR beta genes was performed with a multiplex PCR assay on genomic DNA. The Illumina HiSeq System was used to sequence the amplified TCR beta libraries as 87-base-pair reads. The paper's processing steps were these. In a later analysis, 70 million to 95 million unique TCR beta chains were counted across the 666 repertoires, and some 10 million of these chains were shared by at least two donors. Raw reads were error-corrected and collapsed into unique sequences by a nearest-neighbor algorithm in which closely related sequences were merged to remove PCR and sequencing errors. Alignment of CDR3 sequences to IMGT reference sequences was used to assign V, D and J gene segments. Each retained sequence needed at least a six-nucleotide match to both a V gene segment and a J gene segment. Rearrangements were classified as productive when the CDR3 lacked stop codons and remained in frame with V and J, and all other rearrangements were classified as non-productive. CDR3 was defined by IMGT convention, running from the second conserved V-encoded cysteine to the conserved J-encoded phenylalanine. The earlier analysis of 500 to 600 of the donors excluded sequences that lacked an unambiguous match to a single V gene segment. An earlier analysis of under 750 of the donors called V segments functional above 56.7% productive rearrangements and segregating when the between-donor standard deviation exceeded 5%. A statistical classification framework was built for diagnosing cytomegalovirus status from the catalog of TCR beta chain sequences. V and J gene assignment, in a later analysis, came from comparing TCR nucleotide sequences with IMGT/GENE-DB human TR gene sequences. A later analysis assigned CDR3 sequences and most-parsimonious VDJ recombination scenarios with the TCRdist pipeline. In a later analysis, each TCR beta chain was defined by its CDR3 amino acid sequence together with its V-gene family, and reads without a unique V-gene family were excluded. In a later analysis, several hundred highly shared, low-generation-probability nucleotide sequences were removed to address suspected cross-contamination and a sequencing artifact. In a later analysis, a clonal expansion index for each public chain was calculated from normalized within-repertoire ranks of inferred template counts. In a later analysis, generation probabilities were computed with a VDJ recombination model fitted to out-of-frame rearrangements, and the resulting probabilities were checked against IGoR. A later analysis scored TCR-TCR, TCR-HLA and TCR-CMV co-occurrence with hypergeometric tests, applying a repertoire-size bias correction to TCR pairs. In a later analysis, false discovery rates were estimated by permuting HLA or CMV assignments 20 times. In a later analysis, co-occurring TCRs were grouped using DBSCAN, with TCRdist sequence similarity added in when clustering inside HLA-allele-positive subsets. Repertoires with fewer than 30,000 or more than 120,000 public chains, plus five repertoires with anomalous nucleotide sharing, were excluded from co-occurrence clustering. In TCRdb, the immuneACCESS table is reduced to in-frame sequences with V and J assigned. These tables do not hold every clone; where another copy was compared, an unresolved V gene accounts for under half, and the others remain unexplained. The V and J calls and clone size come from that table; D and trimming were worked out from the DNA. This sample has around 140,000 clones in its table, and approximately 78% of those were observed once. Together, the top ten hold over 2% of the sample.

CDR1 and CDR2, per the germline V gene, are SGHVS and FNYEAQ. The CDR3 sequence holds 15 residues, the cysteine and phenylalanine included. The sequence is cut down to CDR3 DNA, 45 bases in frame from base 1. The V end loses 8 bases and the J end loses 6 bases, and a stretch of 21 bases separates them. Points on this clone: No antigen is known for it. No much larger clone is present one base from it, and per-base qualities are unavailable.

This TCR was recovered from a woman aged 18 to 35 in good health and CMV-seropositive. The sequenced sample was PBMCs. Recombination connected TRBV7-6 to TRBJ2-3, and TRBD1 may be the D gene, going by 5 matching bases. The CDR3 protein sequence reads: CASSGGAIRSDTQYF. Here is the DNA: TGTGCCAGCTCGGGTGGGGCGATACGTTCCGATACGCAGTATTTT.